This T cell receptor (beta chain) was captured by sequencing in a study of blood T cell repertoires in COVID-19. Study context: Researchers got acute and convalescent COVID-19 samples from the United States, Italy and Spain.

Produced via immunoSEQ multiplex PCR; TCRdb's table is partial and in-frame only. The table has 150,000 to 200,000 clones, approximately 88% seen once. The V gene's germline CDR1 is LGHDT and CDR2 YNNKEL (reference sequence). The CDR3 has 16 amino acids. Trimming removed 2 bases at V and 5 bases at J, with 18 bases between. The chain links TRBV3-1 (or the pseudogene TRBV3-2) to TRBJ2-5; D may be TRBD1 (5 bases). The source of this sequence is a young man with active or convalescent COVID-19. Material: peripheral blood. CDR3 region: CASSQTGSQIGETQYF. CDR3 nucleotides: TGTGCCAGCAGCCAAACAGGATCCCAGATTGGGGAGACCCAGTACTTC.